This TCR beta chain comes out of a study of circulating CD8 cells and anti-PD-1 response in melanoma. In the study overall: Nivolumab was given intravenously at 3 mg/kg every 2 weeks. General study results and limits: Most experiments lacked replicates.

About this clonotype itself: The antigen is unknown.

The ends lost 5 bases at V and 4 bases at J; junction bases unmatched: 0. There are 13 residues in the CDR3. From live CD3+CD8+TCRalphabeta+ cells, four PD-1 and/or TIGIT subsets were sorted. TCR libraries were prepared from approximately 15 ng of total RNA with the QIAseq Immune Repertoire TCR panel. TCRdb redid the calling of the reads with MiXCR, one entry per CDR3 protein. The repertoire holds more than 400 distinct CDR3 sequences, with approximately 4.5% as singletons. Sequencing used CD8+ T cells from PBMCs, obtained at baseline or after one month of anti-PD-1 therapy (not recorded which). The receptor's source is a human donor with melanoma. The V gene is TRBV12-3 or TRBV12-4, the J gene TRBJ2-3; 10 bases line up with TRBD1. This CDR3 is CASSGTGADTQYF. The CDR3 DNA follows: TGTGCCAGCAGTGGGACAGGGGCAGATACGCAGTATTTT.